Following are 17 T cell receptor beta chains from one sample sequenced in a study of OX40 agonist ivuxolimab in advanced cancers. TCRdb's table, derived via immunoSEQ multiplex PCR, lists solely in-frame clones and lacks some. The table includes approximately 23,000 clones, 70% to 90% detected once. The material was CD4+ or CD8+ T cells sorted from blood, obtained in a trial of the OX40 agonist ivuxolimab. These TCRs come from an adult with an advanced solid tumor such as melanoma, head and neck, liver or kidney cancer.

The chain uses TRBV15 and TRBJ1-1, with D unresolved. Per the germline V gene, CDR1 is LNHNV and CDR2 is YYDKDF (reference sequence). V was shortened by 0 bases and J by 1 base, with 3 bases between the two germline ends. The CDR3 is 13 residues long. In DNA, the CDR3 is TGTGCCACCAGCAGAGATGGGAACACTGAAGCTTTCTTT. Encoded protein: CATSRDGNTEAFF.

The CDR3 protein is CASSQDFSRAYEQYF. The CDR3 coding sequence is TGTGCCAGCAGCCAAGACTTTAGCCGCGCCTACGAGCAGTACTTC. The gene calls are TRBV14 and TRBJ2-7; no firm D call. V was clipped by 0 bases and J by 2 bases, with 11 bases between them. CDR1 and CDR2 (germline): SGHDN, FVKESK. This CDR3 has 15 amino acids. Full variable domain (outside the CDR3, taken from reference TRBV14 and TRBJ2-7): EAGVTQFPSHSVIEKGQTVTLRCDPISGHDNLYWYRRVMGKEIKFLLHFVKESKQDESGMPNNRFLAERTGGTYSTLKVQPAELEDSGVYFCASSQDFSRAYEQYFGPGTRLTVT.

This chain joins TRBV7-3 and TRBJ1-1; no reliable D call. The germline gives CDR1 SGHTA, CDR2 FQGTGA. The CDR3 totals 13 residues. V shed 3 bases and J shed 1 base, with 6 bases lying between them. The CDR3 is CASSFKGNTEAFF. In DNA form, the CDR3 reads TGTGCCAGCAGCTTCAAGGGGAACACTGAAGCTTTCTTT. The variable domain in full, with the rest retrieved from reference TRBV7-3 and TRBJ1-1, is GAGVSQTPSNKVTEKGKYVELRCDPISGHTALYWYRQSLGQGPEFLIYFQGTGAADDSGLPNDRFFAVRPEGSVSTLKIQRTERGDSAVYLCASSFKGNTEAFFGQGTRLTVV.

The V gene is TRBV4-1, the J gene TRBJ1-1; 8 nucleotides match TRBD1. This CDR3 has 15 residues. The germline CDR1 and CDR2 sequences are MGHRA and YSYEKL. The trim removed 0 bases at V and 3 bases at J, leaving 3 bases unmatched. The CDR3 DNA reads TGCGCCAGCAGCCAAGACAGGGGGCGATACACTGAAGCTTTCTTT. Translation gives CASSQDRGRYTEAFF.

The V and J genes are TRBV5-5 and TRBJ2-2, with D maybe TRBD1 (6 bases). The CDR3 is 16 amino acids. V was pared by 2 bases and J by 1 base, with 12 bases between. The germline gives CDR1 SGHKS, CDR2 YYEKEE (reference sequence). The CDR3 sequence: CASSFFWGQNTGELFF. The CDR3 DNA follows: TGTGCCAGCAGCTTCTTCTGGGGACAGAACACCGGGGAGCTGTTTTTT.

The chain couples TRBV7-9 to TRBJ2-7; no clear D. The CDR3 totals 13 residues. Trimming removed 7 bases from V and 6 bases from J, with 16 bases in between. From germline, CDR1 is SEHNR and CDR2 FQNEAQ (reference sequence). The CDR3, as DNA: TGTGCCAGCAACGGCGCGCCCTTGGGCGAGCAGTACTTC. Encoded protein: CASNGAPLGEQYF.

This rearrangement joins TRBV10-3 to TRBJ1-2; D not resolved. CDR3 length equals 14 residues. Germline V gene lookup returns CDR1 ENHRY and CDR2 SYGVKD. V lost 5 bases to trimming and J lost 4 bases, with 14 bases between them. CDR3 sequence reads: CAISPRTVGYGYTF. The CDR3 DNA sequence: TGTGCCATCAGTCCGCGGACTGTAGGCTATGGCTACACCTTC.

The V gene is TRBV9, the J gene TRBJ1-2; D not certain. This CDR3 contains 15 residues. The germline gives CDR1 SGDLS, CDR2 YYNGEE. V gave up 0 bases and J gave up 0 bases, with 9 bases separating them. CDR3 region: CASSVGGGTNYGYTF. The DNA of the CDR3 is TGTGCCAGCAGCGTAGGGGGAGGCACTAACTATGGCTACACCTTC.

V is TRBV14 and J is TRBJ2-7; D is possibly TRBD2 (6 bases). With 4 bases removed from V and 7 bases from J, the gap between germline ends came to 17 bases. Per the germline V gene, CDR1 is SGHDN and CDR2 is FVKESK. This CDR3 comprises 14 residues. The CDR3 region is CASSRRDSPLEQYF. The CDR3 nucleotides read TGTGCCAGCAGCCGACGGGACTCTCCTTTAGAGCAGTACTTC. Supplemented by reference TRBV14 and TRBJ2-7, the full variable domain reads EAGVTQFPSHSVIEKGQTVTLRCDPISGHDNLYWYRRVMGKEIKFLLHFVKESKQDESGMPNNRFLAERTGGTYSTLKVQPAELEDSGVYFCASSRRDSPLEQYFGPGTRLTVT.

This clone was detected only a few times. V is TRBV28 and J is TRBJ1-5, with D unresolved. The germline V and J ends were trimmed by 6 bases and 7 bases, with 10 bases remaining between them. CDR3 size: 12 residues. Germline assignment: CDR1 MDHEN and CDR2 SYDVKM. CDR3: CASSRRRQPQHF. As DNA, the CDR3 is TGTGCCAGCAGCAGGCGCAGGCAGCCCCAGCATTTT.

The chain combines TRBV19 with TRBJ1-2; D is unresolved. The germline V gene encodes CDR1 LNHDA and CDR2 SQIVND (reference sequence). The germline V and J ends were trimmed by 1 base and 0 bases, with 9 bases remaining between them. CDR3 length: 15 residues. As DNA, the CDR3 is TGTGCCAGTAGTATAGTTTCGCACTCTAACTATGGCTACACCTTC. Its protein is CASSIVSHSNYGYTF. Full variable domain (missing parts from reference TRBV19 and TRBJ1-2): DGGITQSPKYLFRKEGQNVTLSCEQNLNHDAMYWYRQDPGQGLRLIYYSQIVNDFQKGDIAEGYSVSREKKESFPLTVTSAQKNPTAFYLCASSIVSHSNYGYTFGSGTRLTVV.

V usage is TRBV11-2 and J usage is TRBJ1-1; D is possibly TRBD1 (6 bases). The germline CDR1 and CDR2 sequences are SGHAT and FQNNGV. This CDR3 is built from 16 residues. V lost 7 bases to trimming and J lost 4 bases, with 22 bases between them. The CDR3 DNA reads TGTGCCAGCATTCACATGGGTACGGGGGCCGGCACTGAAGCTTTCTTT. Translation: CASIHMGTGAGTEAFF.

V is TRBV2 and J is TRBJ1-1; 8 positions agree with TRBD1. This CDR3 contains 15 residues. The trim removed 0 bases at V and 5 bases at J, leaving 5 bases unmatched. Germline V lookup: CDR1 SNHLY, CDR2 FYNNEI. The CDR3 DNA sequence: TGTGCCAGCAGTGAAGCGCAGGGGGCGAATACTGAAGCTTTCTTT. It yields the protein CASSEAQGANTEAFF.

The CDR3 coding sequence is TGTGCCAGCAGCGTCTACGGCTCCTACGAGCAGTACTTC. It translates to CASSVYGSYEQYF. V usage is TRBV7-2 and J usage is TRBJ2-7; D gene unclear. The V end was cut by 5 bases, the J end by 0 bases, with 8 bases between. The CDR3 loop spans 13 amino acids. Germline assignment: CDR1 SGHTA and CDR2 FQGNSA.

The chain carries TRBV27 and TRBJ2-7, with 7 bases identical to TRBD2. The CDR3 runs 16 residues. The V segment lost 5 bases and the J segment 3 bases; nucleotides outside the gene matches: 13. CDR1 and CDR2 (germline): MNHEY, SMNVEV (reference sequence). The CDR3, as DNA: TGTGCCAGCAGTCCGCGCCAGAGCGGGACCAACTACGAGCAGTACTTC. The encoded protein is CASSPRQSGTNYEQYF.

The chain is built from TRBV28 and TRBJ1-1; D is possibly TRBD1 (6 bases). V lost 4 bases and J 4 bases, leaving 19 bases between the germline ends. Looked up from germline, CDR1 is MDHEN and CDR2 is SYDVKM. CDR3 length: 16 residues. CDR3 DNA: TGTGCCAGCAGTTCTATTACAGACAGGATTGGCACTGAAGCTTTCTTT. Translation gives CASSSITDRIGTEAFF. The entire variable domain, with the rest obtained from reference TRBV28 and TRBJ1-1, is as follows: DVKVTQSSRYLVKRTGEKVFLECVQDMDHENMFWYRQDPGLGLRLIYFSYDVKMKEKGDIPEGYSVSREKKERFSLILESASTNQTSMYLCASSSITDRIGTEAFFGQGTRLTVV.

The CDR3 sequence: CASSLYGTGGINQPQHF. The CDR3 DNA is TGTGCCAGCAGTTTATATGGGACAGGGGGAATAAATCAGCCCCAGCATTTT. V and J are TRBV27 and TRBJ1-5; 11 nucleotides align to TRBD1. V trimming: 1 base; J trimming: 4 bases; junction bases outside the gene matches: 6. The germline V gene encodes CDR1 MNHEY and CDR2 SMNVEV (reference sequence). This CDR3 spans 17 amino acids.